One sample yielded the 6 T cell receptor beta chains listed below, sequenced in a study of blood T cell repertoires in COVID-19. The data were produced by immunoSEQ multiplex PCR, yet TCRdb's version contains in-frame clones alone and is incomplete. The sample lists roughly 49,000 clones, about 92% seen once, with around 1% in the top ten. Sequenced: peripheral blood. These receptors were collected from a man in his fifties or sixties with COVID-19, enrolled during active disease.

The chain is built from TRBV18 and TRBJ1-1, with D unresolved. Germline V gene lookup returns CDR1 KGHSH and CDR2 LQKENI. This CDR3 contains 12 residues. V dropped 3 bases and J dropped 1 base, with 3 bases sitting between them. This CDR3 reads CASSPQNTEAFF. The DNA of the CDR3 is TGTGCCAGCTCACCCCAGAACACTGAAGCTTTCTTT.

The J gene is TRBJ2-1, the V gene TRBV10-1; 9 bases map to TRBD1. Germline loops: CDR1 WNHNN, CDR2 SYGVQD (reference sequence). The CDR3 is made up of 16 amino acids. Trimming took 6 bases from V and 7 from J; bases not matched to a gene: 13. This CDR3 is CASSDLIGQGKNEQFF. CDR3 nucleotides: TGCGCCAGCAGCGACCTAATTGGACAGGGGAAGAATGAGCAGTTCTTC.

The sample holds a few counts of this clone. The chain recombines TRBV6-6 with TRBJ1-1; D gene ambiguous. V lost 7 bases and J 1 base, leaving 13 bases between the germline ends. Per the germline V gene, CDR1 is MNHNY and CDR2 is SVGAGI (reference sequence). The CDR3 spans 14 residues. In DNA form, the CDR3 reads TGTGCCAGCAACACGCCCCCCCAGAACACTGAAGCTTTCTTT. Amino acid sequence: CASNTPPQNTEAFF.

Regarding this clone: The junction and the germline gene differ at one end; a read error may be behind it. V usage is TRBV7-7 and J usage is TRBJ2-2; D is perhaps TRBD1 (5 bases). The length of the CDR3 is 16 residues. Per germline, CDR1 SSHAT and CDR2 FNYEAQ (reference sequence). Here the CDR3 reads CASSLSPGQDTGELFF. For the CDR3, the DNA is TGTGCTAGCAGCTTATCCCCAGGGCAGGACACCGGGGAGCTGTTTTTT. The full variable domain, in which reference TRBV7-7 and TRBJ2-2 provide the parts outside the CDR3, is GAGVSQSPRYKVTKRGQDVTLRCDPISSHATLYWYQQALGQGPEFLTYFNYEAQPDKSGLPSDRFSAERPEGSISTLTIQRTEQRDSAMYRCASSLSPGQDTGELFFGEGSRLTVL.

This rearrangement joins TRBV4-2 to TRBJ2-3; 8 nucleotides align to TRBD2. The germline gives CDR1 LGHNA, CDR2 YNFKEQ. J gave up 0 bases and V 2 bases, and 4 bases lay outside the gene matches. CDR3 length equals 16 residues. The CDR3, as DNA: TGTGCCAGCAGCCAAAACGCGGGAGGTAGCACAGATACGCAGTATTTT. Protein sequence: CASSQNAGGSTDTQYF.

The chain links TRBV5-4 to TRBJ2-3; 10 nucleotides align to TRBD2. V lost 3 bases, J lost 0 bases, and 10 bases stayed unmatched. This CDR3 is 18 amino acids long. Germline assignment: CDR1 SGHNT and CDR2 YYREEE (reference sequence). This chain's CDR3 is CASSSVAGGTPSTDTQYF. CDR3 nucleotide sequence: TGTGCCAGCAGCTCCGTAGCGGGGGGTACCCCTAGCACAGATACGCAGTATTTT.